These T cell receptor beta chains were read from a single sample in a study of blood T cell repertoires in COVID-19. The repertoire was sequenced with immunoSEQ multiplex PCR; TCRdb's copy has only in-frame clones and lacks some. The sample carries some 70,000 clones, around 89% recorded once. Sequenced material: peripheral blood. The receptors originated from a woman in her sixties or seventies with acute or convalescent COVID-19. The CDR3 runs from the conserved cysteine through the conserved F or W. D genes are given only for firm matches. Where a row states a size, it is once, few, many or the class of an expanded clone; other rows omit it.

j_gene,abundance,v_gene,d_gene,CDR3nt,CDR3aa
TRBJ2-3,NA,TRBV6-5,TRBD1,TGTGCCAGCAGCGGACAGGGGATCCCCACAGATACGCAGTATTTT,CASSGQGIPTDTQYF
TRBJ1-4,NA,TRBV6-5,NA,TGTGCCAGCAACAGGGATGGGGGCTCTGAAAAACTGTTTTTT,CASNRDGGSEKLFF
TRBJ2-1,NA,TRBV5-1,TRBD2,TGCGCCAGCAGCTTGTTCGGGGGGGCCGGGTCTGGGCATGAGCAGTTCTTC,CASSLFGGAGSGHEQFF
TRBJ2-5,NA,TRBV6-2/TRBV6-3,NA,TGTGCCAGCAGTTACTCCGAGGGACACTTACTAGAGACCCAGTACTTC,CASSYSEGHLLETQYF
TRBJ2-1,NA,TRBV4-2,TRBD2,TGTGCCAGCAGCCAACCGTGGACTAGCTCCTACAATGAGCAGTTCTTC,CASSQPWTSSYNEQFF
TRBJ2-1,NA,TRBV27,NA,TGTGCCAGCAGTTTATCAGCGAACTCCTACAATGAGCAGTTCTTC,CASSLSANSYNEQFF
TRBJ1-1,NA,TRBV28,NA,TGTGCCAGCATCCGACAGGTGAACACTGAAGCTTTCTTT,CASIRQVNTEAFF
TRBJ2-5,NA,TRBV7-9,TRBD2,TGTGCCAGCAGCTTACTCTCAGACGGGAGGGGAGAGACCCAGTACTTC,CASSLLSDGRGETQYF
TRBJ2-7,NA,TRBV15,NA,TGTGCCACCAGCCGCCCCGGACAGCTCTACGAGCAGTACTTC,CATSRPGQLYEQYF
TRBJ1-1,NA,TRBV2,NA,TGTGCCAGCCTTCACCCCACAGCGAACACTGAAGCTTTCTTT,CASLHPTANTEAFF
TRBJ1-5,few,TRBV6-4,NA,TGTGCCAGCAGTGACGCCAGCTCCTATAGCGGCAATCAGCCCCAGCATTTT,CASSDASSYSGNQPQHF
TRBJ1-1,NA,TRBV5-5,TRBD1,TGTGCCAGCAGCTTTTACTATACAGGGGGCGCAATCAGCACTGAAGCTTTCTTT,CASSFYYTGGAISTEAFF
TRBJ1-4,NA,TRBV18,NA,TGTGCCAGCTCACCTAACAGGAATGAAAAACTGTTTTTT,CASSPNRNEKLFF
TRBJ1-1,once,TRBV28,TRBD1,TGTGCCAGCAGGCTGACAGGGGTGAACACTGAAGCTTTCTTT,CASRLTGVNTEAFF
TRBJ1-5,NA,TRBV6-1,NA,TGTGCCAGCAGTGAAACGAGGTCACGCAATCAGCCCCAGCATTTT,CASSETRSRNQPQHF
TRBJ1-2,NA,TRBV28,NA,TGTGCCAGCAGTTTATCCCCAGACACCTATGGCTACACCTTC,CASSLSPDTYGYTF
TRBJ1-4,once,TRBV9,TRBD1,TGTGCCAGCAGCGTATCGACAGGGCTTGGTGAAAAACTGTTTTTT,CASSVSTGLGEKLFF
TRBJ1-1,NA,TRBV19,TRBD1,TGTGCCAGTAGTATCGGGACAGGGGGCGGGATGAACACTGAAGCTTTCTTT,CASSIGTGGGMNTEAFF
TRBJ1-5,NA,TRBV7-2,NA,TGTGCCAGCAGCTCCGACCGGGACAACCAGCCCCAGCATTTT,CASSSDRDNQPQHF
TRBJ1-1,NA,TRBV11-3,NA,TGTGCCAGCAGCCGATCTCGGGGTAGCGCTGAAGCTTTCTTT,CASSRSRGSAEAFF
TRBJ2-2,NA,TRBV9,NA,TGTGCCAGCAGCGTAGGTGGCACTAAGAACACCGGGGAGCTGTTTTTT,CASSVGGTKNTGELFF
TRBJ1-4,once,TRBV28,NA,TGTGCCAGCAGTCGCCCCATCCACCTGAGGGAAAAACTGTTTTTT,CASSRPIHLREKLFF
TRBJ1-1,NA,TRBV7-9,TRBD1,TGTGCCAGCAGCTTAGAGATTCGGGGATTCCAGGGGGCGAACACTGAAGCTTTCTTT,CASSLEIRGFQGANTEAFF
TRBJ2-3,few,TRBV12-3/TRBV12-4,NA,TGTGCCAGCAGTGCAGGGGGCACAGATACGCAGTATTTT,CASSAGGTDTQYF
TRBJ2-5,NA,TRBV7-2,NA,TGTGCCAGCAGCCCACTTCCCGGAACAGAGGAGACCCAGTACTTC,CASSPLPGTEETQYF
TRBJ2-1,once,TRBV25-1,NA,TGTGCCAGCAGCAGGGACAATGAGCAGTTCTTC,CASSRDNEQFF
TRBJ1-5,NA,TRBV2,TRBD1,TGTGCCAGCACTCAGGGGGCAGGAAATCAGCCCCAGCATTTT,CASTQGAGNQPQHF
TRBJ2-4,once,TRBV5-4,NA,TGTGCCAGCACCACGGAGGGGTCCCCATTTACGTACTTC,CASTTEGSPFTYF
TRBJ1-2,NA,TRBV20-1,TRBD1,TGCAGTGCCTCTCCAGGGGGCGGCTACACCTTC,CSASPGGGYTF
TRBJ2-3,NA,TRBV5-5,NA,TGTGCCAGCAGCTTGGGCGGGACCACAGATACGCAGTATTTT,CASSLGGTTDTQYF
TRBJ1-2,NA,TRBV5-6,NA,TGTGCCAGCGGCTCCCTGACATGGGAGGCTGGCTACACCTTC,CASGSLTWEAGYTF
TRBJ1-6,NA,TRBV6-5,TRBD1,TGTGCCAGCAGCGACAGGGGTAATTCACCCCTCCACTTT,CASSDRGNSPLHF